These 20 T cell receptor beta chains came from one sample sequenced in a study of cytomegalovirus exposure and HLA in healthy donors (TCRdb year 2017). Libraries were made using the immunoSEQ multiplex PCR assay. For the multiplex PCR, a mixture combining 60 forward primers for TCR Vbeta segments and 13 reverse primers for TCR Jbeta segments was used. Sourced from immuneACCESS, this table was stored by TCRdb with only in-frame sequences that have V and J called. A share of the clones is absent; for the studies checked, an unresolved V gene accounts for under half, and the remainder has no known explanation. The sample's own table lists tens of thousands of clones. Of the sample, roughly 15% is held by the ten largest clones. The specimen sequenced was PBMCs. These receptors all stem from a man aged 50 to 60 in good health and CMV-seropositive.

The chain combines TRBV4-3 with TRBJ2-7; 7 bases fit TRBD2. The CDR3 consists of 13 residues. Losses at the gene ends were 8 bases for V and 2 bases for J; bases not matched to a gene: 6. Germline CDR1 and CDR2: LGHNA and YSLEER. The CDR3 coding sequence is TGCGCCAGCTGCTCGCTAGCGGCCTACGAGCAGTACGTC. Translated, it gives CASCSLAAYEQYV.

The chain uses TRBV19 and TRBJ1-1; perhaps TRBD1 as D (6 bases). CDR1 and CDR2 (germline): LNHDA, SQIVND (reference sequence). The CDR3 runs to 15 residues. Trimming removed 3 bases at V and 5 bases at J, with 16 bases between. The CDR3 here is CASSIWGRGFTEAFF. CDR3 in DNA: TGTGCCAGTAGTATCTGGGGGCGCGGGTTTACTGAAGCTTTCTTT.

The CDR3 spells CASSPGTGAYEQYF. DNA of the CDR3: TGTGCCAGCTCACCGGGGACAGGGGCCTACGAGCAGTACTTC. The chain is built from TRBV18 and TRBJ2-7; 10 bases fit TRBD1. The CDR3 spans 14 residues. Germline V CDR1 and CDR2: KGHSH, LQKENI. After removal of 3 bases from V and 2 bases from J, the junction contained 1 base not matched to a gene.

V usage is TRBV7-9 and J usage is TRBJ2-2; TRBD2 matches at 10 bases. Germline assignment: CDR1 SEHNR and CDR2 FQNEAQ (reference sequence). This CDR3 region has 15 residues. Losses at the gene ends were 2 bases for V and 8 bases for J; bases not matched to a gene: 5. CDR3 DNA: TGTGCCAGCAGCTTACCTAGCGGGAGCAGAGGGGAGCTGTTTTTT. It encodes CASSLPSGSRGELFF.

This chain connects TRBV11-3 to TRBJ2-2; 7 nucleotides match TRBD1. Per germline, CDR1 SGHNT and CDR2 YENEEA. The V segment lost 5 bases and the J segment 8 bases; nucleotides outside the gene matches: 8. This CDR3 has 14 amino acids. CDR3 region: CASSLRQGSGELFF. DNA of the CDR3: TGTGCCAGCAGCCTGCGACAGGGTTCTGGGGAGCTGTTTTTT.

The V call is TRBV29-1, the J call TRBJ2-7; a possible D gene is TRBD1 (5 bases). Trimming took 6 bases from V and 4 from J, leaving 10 bases between them. There are 11 residues in the CDR3. Germline V lookup: CDR1 SQVTM, CDR2 ANQGSEA. The CDR3 region has the DNA TGCAGCGTGAGACAGAGTTACGAGCAGTACTTC. This translates into CSVRQSYEQYF.

J is TRBJ1-4 and V is TRBV9; no reliable D call. Germline V gene lookup returns CDR1 SGDLS and CDR2 YYNGEE. Trimming left V 3 bases short and J 8 bases short, with 11 bases between. The CDR3 covers 13 residues. The CDR3 sequence: CASSGKSEEKLFF. CDR3 DNA: TGTGCCAGCAGCGGGAAGTCGGAGGAAAAACTGTTTTTT.

V gene TRBV11-1 combines with J gene TRBJ2-3, with D unclear. In germline, CDR1 is SGHAT, CDR2 FQDESV (reference sequence). Trimming removed 5 bases at V and 6 bases at J, with 6 bases between. The CDR3 covers 11 residues. CDR3 sequence (DNA): TGTGCCAGCAGCCCTCTGGATACGCAGTATTTT. Protein: CASSPLDTQYF.

V usage is TRBV9 and J usage is TRBJ1-1; tentatively, D is TRBD1 (5 bases). The V end was cut by 4 bases, the J end by 3 bases, with 10 bases between. The germline V gene encodes CDR1 SGDLS and CDR2 YYNGEE. This CDR3 is 13 amino acids long. CDR3 loop: CASSPGGDTEAFF. The CDR3 DNA follows: TGTGCCAGCAGCCCCGGGGGAGACACTGAAGCTTTCTTT.

This chain links TRBV18 with TRBJ1-5; D gene unclear. This CDR3 contains 14 residues. Germline V lookup: CDR1 KGHSH, CDR2 LQKENI. The germline V and J ends were trimmed by 3 bases and 0 bases, with 6 bases remaining between them. This CDR3 is CASSPTYSNQPQHF. The CDR3 DNA follows: TGTGCCAGCTCACCCACCTATAGCAATCAGCCCCAGCATTTT.

This rearrangement joins TRBV5-1 to TRBJ2-3; 13 positions match TRBD2. Germline CDR1 reads SGHRS; CDR2 reads YFSETQ. CDR3 length: 17 amino acids. The V segment lost 0 bases and the J segment 4 bases; nucleotides outside the gene matches: 5. As DNA, the CDR3 is TGCGCCAGCAGCTTGGCGGGACTAGCGGGAAGTCCAGATACGCAGTATTTT. This sequence encodes CASSLAGLAGSPDTQYF.

This rearrangement joins TRBV4-1 to TRBJ2-1; 9 positions agree with TRBD2. The CDR3 loop spans 13 amino acids. Germline assignment: CDR1 MGHRA and CDR2 YSYEKL. The junction had 3 bases not matched to a gene; V was cut back by 5 bases and J by 7 bases. In DNA, the CDR3 is TGCGCCAGCAGCGTAGCGGGAGATAATGAGCAGTTCTTC. It translates to CASSVAGDNEQFF.

The chain has TRBV2 and TRBJ2-6; TRBD2 agrees at 8 bases. Trimming removed 8 bases from V and 4 bases from J; junction bases left unmatched: 7. The CDR3 spans 15 residues. CDR1 SNHLY and CDR2 FYNNEI come from the germline V gene. The CDR3 DNA reads TGTGCCAGCCTGATCGGGGGGGTCGGGGCCAACGTCCTGACTTTC. Translated, it gives CASLIGGVGANVLTF. Full variable domain (outside the CDR3, taken from reference TRBV2 and TRBJ2-6): EPEVTQTPSHQVTQMGQEVILRCVPISNHLYFYWYRQILGQKVEFLVSFYNNEISEKSEIFDDQFSVERPDGSNFTLKIRSTKLEDSAMYFCASLIGGVGANVLTFGAGSRLTVL.

The V call is TRBV13, the J call TRBJ2-1; 10 bases are a match to TRBD2. Per the germline V gene, CDR1 is PRHDT and CDR2 is FYEKMQ (reference sequence). The CDR3 runs to 16 residues. V shed 2 bases and J 9 bases; nucleotides not matched to a gene: 10. CDR3 bases: TGTGCCAGCAGCTTATCTCGCCTAGCGGGAGAAAGTGAGCAGTTCTTC. It yields the protein CASSLSRLAGESEQFF.

The chain uses TRBV7-2 and TRBJ1-3; 8 bases align to TRBD1. The length of the CDR3 is 18 residues. Germline CDR1 and CDR2: SGHTA and FQGNSA. Unmatched junction bases numbered 11, after V lost 3 bases and J lost 1 base. The CDR3 DNA follows: TGTGCCAGCAGCTTTGCCCCTCTGACAGGGGTATCTGGAAACACCATATATTTT. Encoded protein: CASSFAPLTGVSGNTIYF. Full variable domain (rest looked up from reference TRBV7-2 and TRBJ1-3): GAGVSQSPSNKVTEKGKDVELRCDPISGHTALYWYRQSLGQGLEFLIYFQGNSAPDKSGLPSDRFSAERTGGSVSTLTIQRTQQEDSAVYLCASSFAPLTGVSGNTIYFGEGSWLTVV.

The chain carries TRBV6-1 and TRBJ2-5; 8 nucleotides match TRBD1. Germline V gene data show CDR1 as MNHNS and CDR2 as SASEGT. The V segment lost 4 bases and the J segment 1 base; nucleotides outside the gene matches: 5. This CDR3 comprises 15 residues. The CDR3 is CASSGGQGTQETQYF. The CDR3 DNA reads as TGTGCCAGCAGTGGTGGACAGGGAACCCAAGAGACCCAGTACTTC.

The chain employs TRBV7-8 and TRBJ2-2; 7 nucleotides match TRBD2. Germline CDR1 is SGHVS and CDR2 is FQNEAQ. The V and J ends lost 5 bases and 5 bases, in that order; junction bases with no gene match: 8. The CDR3 has 15 residues. The CDR3, as DNA: TGTGCCAGCAGCCTGGGGGGAGGGGATACCGGGGAGCTGTTTTTT. This encodes CASSLGGGDTGELFF.

This sequence joins TRBV28 and TRBJ2-7; no reliable D call. The V end was cut by 2 bases, the J end by 2 bases, with 7 bases between. The CDR3 covers 13 residues. Germline V gene sequence: CDR1 MDHEN, CDR2 SYDVKM. CDR3 sequence: CASSLLFTYEQYF. CDR3 nucleotide sequence: TGTGCCAGCAGTTTACTTTTTACCTACGAGCAGTACTTC.

J is TRBJ2-2 and V is TRBV11-3, with D maybe TRBD1 (5 bases). CDR1 is SGHNT and CDR2 is YENEEA in the germline V gene. This CDR3 is built from 14 residues. Trimming removed 6 bases from V and 4 bases from J, with 12 bases in between. DNA for the CDR3: TGTGCCAGCAGTTCTCAGGGCTCCACCGGGGAGCTGTTTTTT. Translation: CASSSQGSTGELFF.

V and J are TRBV9 and TRBJ1-1; D not resolved. Trimming took off 3 bases at V and 0 bases at J, with 6 bases between the two ends. The CDR3 contains 13 residues. Germline CDR1 reads SGDLS; CDR2 reads YYNGEE. The CDR3 nucleotides read TGTGCCAGCAGCGGGCTCATGAACACTGAAGCTTTCTTT. Its protein product is CASSGLMNTEAFF. The variable domain in full, with the rest retrieved from reference TRBV9 and TRBJ1-1, is DSGVTQTPKHLITATGQRVTLRCSPRSGDLSVYWYQQSLDQGLQFLIQYYNGEERAKGNILERFSAQQFPDLHSELNLSSLELGDSALYFCASSGLMNTEAFFGQGTRLTVV.